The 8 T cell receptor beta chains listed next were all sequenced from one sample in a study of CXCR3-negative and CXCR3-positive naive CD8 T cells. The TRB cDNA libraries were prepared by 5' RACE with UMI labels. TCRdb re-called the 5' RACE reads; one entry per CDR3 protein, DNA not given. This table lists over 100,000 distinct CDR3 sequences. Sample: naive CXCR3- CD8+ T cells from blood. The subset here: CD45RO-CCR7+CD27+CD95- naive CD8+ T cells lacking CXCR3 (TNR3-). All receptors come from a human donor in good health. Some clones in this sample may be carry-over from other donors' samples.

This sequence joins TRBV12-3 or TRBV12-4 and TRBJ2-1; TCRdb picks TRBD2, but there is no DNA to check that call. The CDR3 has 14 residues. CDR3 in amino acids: CASSWEGPRNEQFF.

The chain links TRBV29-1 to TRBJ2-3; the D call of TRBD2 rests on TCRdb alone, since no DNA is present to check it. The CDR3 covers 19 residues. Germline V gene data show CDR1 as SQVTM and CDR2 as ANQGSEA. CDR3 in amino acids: CSVEDTSGYEVTSTDTQYF.

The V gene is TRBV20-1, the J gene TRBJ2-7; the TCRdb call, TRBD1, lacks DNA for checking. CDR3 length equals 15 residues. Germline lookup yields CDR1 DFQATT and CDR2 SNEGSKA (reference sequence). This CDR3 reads CSASRGEGRSYEQYF.

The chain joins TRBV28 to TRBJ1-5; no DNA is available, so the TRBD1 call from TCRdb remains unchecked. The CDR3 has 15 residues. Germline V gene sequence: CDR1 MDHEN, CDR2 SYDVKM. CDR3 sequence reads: CASSLRTLKGEPQHF.

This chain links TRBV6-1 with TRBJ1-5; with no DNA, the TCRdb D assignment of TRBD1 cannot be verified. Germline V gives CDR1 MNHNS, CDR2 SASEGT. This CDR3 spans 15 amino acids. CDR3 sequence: CASTGAGFSNQPQHF.

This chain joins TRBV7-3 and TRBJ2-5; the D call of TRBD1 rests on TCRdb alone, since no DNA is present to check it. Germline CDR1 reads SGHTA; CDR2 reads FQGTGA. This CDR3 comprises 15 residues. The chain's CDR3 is CASSPTGTQGETQYF. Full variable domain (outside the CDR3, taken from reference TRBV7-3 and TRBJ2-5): GAGVSQTPSNKVTEKGKYVELRCDPISGHTALYWYRQSLGQGPEFLIYFQGTGAADDSGLPNDRFFAVRPEGSVSTLKIQRTERGDSAVYLCASSPTGTQGETQYFGPGTRLLVL.

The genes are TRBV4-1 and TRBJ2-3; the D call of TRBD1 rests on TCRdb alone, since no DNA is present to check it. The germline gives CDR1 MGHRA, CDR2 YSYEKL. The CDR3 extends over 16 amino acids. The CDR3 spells CASSPVEQGGEDTQYF.

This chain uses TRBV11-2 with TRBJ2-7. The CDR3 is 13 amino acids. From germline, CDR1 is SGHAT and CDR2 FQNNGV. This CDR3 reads CASSFGSTYEQYF.